The rows below give T cell receptor beta chains drawn from one sample of a study of molecular identifiers for immune sequencing clone quantification. TCRdb redid the calling of the PCR reads with MiXCR, one entry per CDR3 protein. The sample gives 97,000 or so distinct CDR3 sequences, under 40% of which show up once; about a tenth is in the top ten. What was sequenced was naive CD8+ T cells from blood, with Jurkat cell RNA spiked in. The receptors derive from a human donor in good health. Some libraries in this study had Jurkat cell RNA spiked in. Each CDR3 is given with its conserved first and last residue. A D gene is named only where the DNA matches it firmly. Expanded clones are given a class, and other clones once, few, many or no size at all.

V	size	D	J	CDR3	DNA
TRBV27	.	.	TRBJ2-7	CASGQLGGEQYF	TGTGCCAGCGGCCAACTAGGGGGCGAGCAGTACTTC
TRBV5-1	many	.	TRBJ1-5	CASSLFEGNQPQHF	TGCGCCAGCAGCTTGTTTGAGGGAAATCAGCCCCAGCATTTT
TRBV5-1	.	.	TRBJ1-2	CASSLATGLSGYTF	TGCGCCAGCAGCTTGGCTACGGGGCTCTCGGGCTACACCTTC
TRBV27	few	.	TRBJ2-2	CASNSGQDTGELFF	TGTGCCAGCAACTCAGGGCAGGACACCGGGGAGCTGTTTTTT
TRBV12-3/TRBV12-4	.	.	TRBJ1-5	CASSPLGGHQPQHF	TGTGCCAGCAGTCCGTTGGGGGGCCATCAGCCCCAGCATTTT
TRBV28	many	TRBD2	TRBJ2-3	CASSELAESTDTQYF	TGTGCCAGCAGTGAACTAGCGGAGAGCACAGATACGCAGTATTTT
TRBV7-9	few	TRBD2	TRBJ2-7	CASSLISGSDEQYF	TGTGCCAGCAGCTTGATAAGCGGGAGTGACGAGCAGTACTTC
TRBV11-2	few	.	TRBJ2-7	CASSLEHGRRGSYEQYF	TGTGCCAGCAGCTTAGAACATGGGCGCCGGGGCTCCTACGAGCAGTACTTC
TRBV3-1	few	.	TRBJ1-5	CASSQVSYGQPQHF	TGTGCCAGCAGCCAAGTGTCGTACGGTCAGCCCCAGCATTTT
TRBV4-3	.	TRBD2	TRBJ2-7	CASSQDTRGRLYEQYF	TGCGCCAGCAGCCAAGATACCCGCGGGAGGCTCTACGAGCAGTACTTC
TRBV6-2/TRBV6-3	many	.	TRBJ2-2	CASSYSLSGTGELFF	TGTGCCAGCAGTTACTCCTTAAGCGGCACCGGGGAGCTGTTTTTT
TRBV13	many	.	TRBJ2-3	CASSLGGNFPDTQYF	TGTGCCAGCAGCTTAGGCGGGAACTTCCCAGATACGCAGTATTTT
TRBV7-6	.	.	TRBJ1-2	CASSIAGNGFTF	TGTGCCAGCAGCATAGCTGGGAATGGCTTCACCTTC
TRBV12-3/TRBV12-4	.	.	TRBJ2-5	CASSFLFSPATAQETQYF	TGTGCCAGCAGTTTTTTATTTTCCCCCGCAACAGCCCAAGAGACCCAGTACTTC
TRBV20-1	many	.	TRBJ2-2	CSAHYTGELFF	TGCAGCGCACACTACACCGGGGAGCTGTTTTTT
TRBV20-1	.	.	TRBJ2-2	CSAQEGRTGELFF	TGCAGTGCTCAAGAGGGGCGTACCGGGGAGCTGTTTTTT
TRBV28	few	.	TRBJ1-4	CATRRTTVNEKLFF	TGTGCCACCCGCCGAACGACAGTAAATGAAAAACTGTTTTTT
TRBV27	few	.	TRBJ2-5	CASSLSPQGAQYF	TGTGCCAGCAGTTTAAGCCCTCAAGGGGCCCAGTACTTC
TRBV27	many	.	TRBJ2-7	CASSWGYEQYF	TGTGCCAGCAGTTGGGGCTACGAGCAGTACTTC
TRBV11-2	few	.	TRBJ2-1	CATRDIGGEFF	TGTGCTACCCGGGACATCGGAGGGGAGTTCTTC
TRBV10-3	few	.	TRBJ1-4	CAISESFSIVATNEKLFF	TGTGCCATCAGTGAGTCGTTCTCAATAGTCGCAACTAATGAAAAACTGTTTTTT
TRBV5-6	few	TRBD1	TRBJ2-6	CASSFGQASSGANVLTF	TGTGCCAGCAGCTTCGGACAGGCGAGCTCTGGGGCCAACGTCCTGACTTTC
TRBV27	few	.	TRBJ1-5	CASSEQGRNQPQHF	TGTGCCAGCAGTGAACAGGGTCGCAATCAGCCCCAGCATTTT
TRBV7-9	many	.	TRBJ1-1	CASSLGTGEAFF	TGTGCCAGCAGCTTAGGTACAGGTGAAGCTTTCTTT
TRBV6-2/TRBV6-3	few	.	TRBJ2-7	CASTDGYPYEQYF	TGTGCCAGCACCGATGGGTACCCCTACGAGCAGTACTTC
TRBV24-1	.	.	TRBJ2-1	CATSDYRGGEQFF	TGTGCCACCAGTGATTACAGGGGAGGTGAGCAGTTCTTC
TRBV14	.	.	TRBJ1-1	CASSLIGGGAAEAFF	TGTGCCAGCAGCCTAATAGGGGGTGGTGCTGCTGAAGCTTTCTTT
TRBV7-8	.	.	TRBJ2-1	CASSSGTHYNEQFF	TGTGCCAGCAGCTCGGGGACACACTACAATGAGCAGTTCTTC
TRBV19	.	.	TRBJ1-5	CASSARRDRQPQHF	TGTGCCAGTAGTGCACGCAGGGATCGGCAGCCCCAGCATTTT
TRBV5-1	.	TRBD1	TRBJ2-7	CASSVGSGTGGGEQYF	TGCGCCAGCAGCGTTGGATCTGGGACAGGGGGTGGTGAGCAGTACTTC
TRBV20-1	.	.	TRBJ1-5	CSARGRHNQPLHF	TGCAGTGCTAGGGGACGGCACAATCAGCCCCTGCATTTT
TRBV6-2/TRBV6-3	.	.	TRBJ2-1	CASSRVPDEQFF	TGTGCCAGCAGTCGCGTGCCTGATGAGCAGTTCTTC
TRBV19	many	.	TRBJ1-1	CASRAGFVTEAFF	TGTGCCAGTAGGGCAGGGTTTGTTACCGAAGCTTTCTTT
TRBV28	.	TRBD2	TRBJ2-7	CASTRGRGVYEQYF	TGTGCCAGCACCCGGGGGAGGGGCGTCTACGAGCAGTACTTC
TRBV19	few	.	TRBJ2-3	CASSIVGHTDTQYF	TGTGCCAGTAGTATAGTGGGGCACACAGATACGCAGTATTTT
TRBV11-3	once	TRBD1	TRBJ2-7	CASSHGDRGNEQYF	TGTGCCAGCAGCCACGGGGACAGGGGCAACGAGCAGTACTTC
TRBV4-2	many	TRBD2	TRBJ2-3	CASSRGLAVTDTQYF	TGTGCCAGCAGCCGCGGACTAGCCGTCACAGATACGCAGTATTTT
TRBV19	.	TRBD1	TRBJ2-7	CASRPRDSNSYEQYF	TGTGCCAGTAGACCCCGGGACAGCAACTCCTACGAGCAGTACTTC
TRBV20-1	.	TRBD2	TRBJ2-5	CSSHSGDTGTQYF	TGCAGCTCCCATAGCGGGGACACAGGGACCCAGTACTTC
TRBV4-3	once	.	TRBJ2-3	CASSQEGRRAATQYF	TGCGCCAGCAGCCAAGAAGGTCGGCGGGCAGCTACGCAGTATTTT
TRBV6-5	few	.	TRBJ1-4	CASSYSNRRKEKLFF	TGTGCCAGCAGTTACTCGAACAGGAGAAAAGAAAAACTGTTTTTT